The clone carrying this TCR beta chain has only a few counts. Its antigen is not known. The data originate from a study of T-cell memory formation after mild COVID-19. Findings and caveats of the study: Researchers found some responding clones in pre-infection memory, a sign that cross-reactive memory joined. Mainly CM and EM harbored the contracting CD4+ clones; mainly EMRA harbored the CD8+ ones.

V was shortened by 1 base and J by 8 bases, with 11 bases between the two germline ends. Germline V gene data show CDR1 as SEHNR and CDR2 as FQNEAQ (reference sequence). CDR3 length: 13 residues. A 5'RACE reaction primed in the constant segment made cDNA libraries of TCR alpha and TCR beta, and these carried sample barcodes and UMIs. TCRdb re-analysed the 5' RACE reads in MiXCR, keeping a single row per CDR3 protein. The sample consists of 350,000 to 400,000 distinct CDR3 sequences, about an eighth of them appearing once. The genes are TRBV7-9 and TRBJ1-1; D is uncertain. The material sequenced was PBMCs or a T cell subset sorted from them (not recorded which). This clonotype was obtained from a man younger than 35 who had mild COVID-19 (a few samples of this study predate the infection). Cell type and time point are not known. DNA of the CDR3: TGTGCCAGCAGCTTAGAGGTCGAGGCAGAAGCTTTCTTT. The encoded protein is CASSLEVEAEAFF.